One and the same sample provided the 30 T cell receptor beta chains below, sequenced in a study of T cell responses to AZD1222 COVID-19 vaccine. Sequenced by immunoSEQ multiplex PCR; TCRdb stores in-frame clones only, minus some. The sample yields about 90,000 clones, 88% seen once. This sample comprised peripheral blood, obtained on day 0 of AZD1222 vaccination. Receptors originate from an adult in good health.

The chain couples TRBV30 to TRBJ1-5, with D unresolved. The V end lost 2 bases, the J end lost 2 bases, and 7 bases lay between the germline ends. This CDR3 contains 13 residues. Germline V gives CDR1 GTSNPN, CDR2 SVGIG (reference sequence). CDR3 sequence reads: CAWSPGGNQPQHF. The CDR3 region has the DNA TGTGCCTGGAGTCCCGGGGGCAATCAGCCCCAGCATTTT.

The chain couples TRBV19 to TRBJ2-7; D ambiguous. The CDR3 loop spans 12 amino acids. V shed 6 bases and J shed 3 bases, with 9 bases lying between them. Germline assignment: CDR1 LNHDA and CDR2 SQIVND (reference sequence). CDR3 sequence reads: CASRGRDYEQYF. The CDR3 DNA reads as TGTGCCAGTAGAGGTCGAGACTACGAGCAGTACTTC.

This clone appeared once. The chain uses TRBV29-1 and TRBJ1-2; a possible D gene is TRBD1 (5 bases). Germline CDR1 reads SQVTM; CDR2 reads ANQGSEA. The germline V and J ends were trimmed by 2 bases and 4 bases, with 11 bases remaining between them. The CDR3 extends over 13 amino acids. CDR3 protein: CSVERGEGYGYTF. For the CDR3, the DNA is TGCAGCGTTGAACGGGGGGAGGGCTATGGCTACACCTTC. The entire variable domain, with the rest obtained from reference TRBV29-1 and TRBJ1-2, is as follows: SAVISQKPSRDICQRGTSLTIQCQVDSQVTMMFWYRQQPGQSLTLIATANQGSEATYESGFVIDKFPISRPNLTFSTLTVSNMSPEDSSIYLCSVERGEGYGYTFGSGTRLTVV.

CDR3 amino acids: CSVRAKNIQYF. The DNA for the CDR3 is TGCAGTGTGAGGGCCAAAAACATTCAGTACTTC. The rearrangement uses TRBV20-1 and TRBJ2-4, with D uncertain. V lost 7 bases and J lost 1, with 5 bases in between. The CDR3 runs 11 residues. Germline CDR1 DFQATT, CDR2 SNEGSKA (reference sequence).

This chain uses TRBV5-1 with TRBJ1-5; 7 positions agree with TRBD1. Germline CDR1 reads SGHRS; CDR2 reads YFSETQ. There are 14 residues in the CDR3. Unmatched junction bases numbered 1, after V lost 0 bases and J lost 4 bases. CDR3 sequence reads: CASSLGDRNQPQHF. The CDR3 bases are TGCGCCAGCAGCTTGGGGGACAGAAATCAGCCCCAGCATTTT.

The genes are TRBV5-1 and TRBJ1-3, with TRBD1 matching over 7 bases. CDR1 SGHRS and CDR2 YFSETQ come from the germline V gene. The trim removed 4 bases at V and 0 bases at J, leaving 4 bases unmatched. This CDR3 spans 15 amino acids. In DNA form, the CDR3 reads TGCGCCAGCAGCGGCTCAGGGGGCTCTGGAAACACCATATATTTT. This encodes CASSGSGGSGNTIYF. Looking up the rest from reference TRBV5-1 and TRBJ1-3 gives the full variable domain: KAGVTQTPRYLIKTRGQQVTLSCSPISGHRSVSWYQQTPGQGLQFLFEYFSETQRNKGNFPGRFSGRQFSNSRSEMNVSTLELGDSALYLCASSGSGGSGNTIYFGEGSWLTVV.

V usage is TRBV6-5 and J usage is TRBJ1-1; TRBD1 matches at 7 bases. The CDR3 sequence is 15 residues long. Per the germline V gene, CDR1 is MNHEY and CDR2 is SVGAGI. The trim removed 8 bases at V and 3 bases at J, leaving 12 bases unmatched. This chain's CDR3 is CASRTGGRRDTEAFF. The CDR3 region has the DNA TGTGCCAGCCGGACAGGAGGTCGAAGGGACACTGAAGCTTTCTTT.

The genes are TRBV6-5 and TRBJ2-5; D is uncertain. V was clipped by 0 bases and J by 1 base, with 12 bases between them. This CDR3 is 16 amino acids long. CDR1 and CDR2 from the germline V gene are MNHEY and SVGAGI. In DNA form, the CDR3 reads TGTGCCAGCAGTTACTCGAGAACCGGGCCCCAAGAGACCCAGTACTTC. It specifies CASSYSRTGPQETQYF.

The chain has TRBV27 and TRBJ1-2; 10 bases align to TRBD1. Germline trimming cut 6 bases from V and 4 bases from J; bases unmatched to any gene: 5. The CDR3 is 14 residues long. Germline V lookup: CDR1 MNHEY, CDR2 SMNVEV (reference sequence). CDR3 protein: CASRTGGGSYGYTF. Here the CDR3 DNA reads TGTGCCAGCAGGACAGGGGGCGGTAGCTATGGCTACACCTTC.

The chain recombines TRBV27 with TRBJ2-3, with TRBD2 matching 10 bases. This CDR3 is built from 16 residues. The germline gives CDR1 MNHEY, CDR2 SMNVEV (reference sequence). The J segment lost 2 bases and the V segment lost 5 bases, leaving 7 bases of the junction unmatched. In DNA form, the CDR3 reads TGTGCCAGCAGTCTAACTAGCGGGAAATACACAGATACGCAGTATTTT. This sequence encodes CASSLTSGKYTDTQYF.

This chain uses TRBV15 with TRBJ1-6; the match to TRBD1 covers 7 bases. This CDR3 is 14 amino acids long. V was clipped by 2 bases and J by 7 bases; unmatched bases: 2. Germline V CDR1 and CDR2: LNHNV, YYDKDF (reference sequence). The CDR3 region has the DNA TGTGCCACCAGCAGATCAGGGGGGAATTCACCCCTCCACTTT. It yields the protein CATSRSGGNSPLHF.

This clone has just one count. This chain links TRBV1 with TRBJ2-1; the DNA was not used to check the table's D call, TRBD1. TRBV1 has pseudogene status. The CDR3 runs 15 residues. The CDR3 reads CTSSRGQGTSNEQFF. The DNA of the CDR3 is TGCACCAGCAGCCGAGGACAGGGGACGAGCAATGAGCAGTTCTTC.

As regards this clone: Other DNA sequences in this specimen translate into the identical CDR3. V and J are TRBV3-1 (or the pseudogene TRBV3-2) and TRBJ1-1; D call uncertain. From germline, CDR1 is LGHDT and CDR2 YNNKEL (reference sequence). The CDR3 consists of 13 residues. V was clipped by 4 bases and J by 1 base, with 7 bases between them. This CDR3 reads CASSRGRNTEAFF. The CDR3 DNA reads as TGTGCCAGCAGCCGCGGGAGGAACACTGAAGCTTTCTTT.

The chain couples TRBV9 to TRBJ2-7, with D possibly matching TRBD2 (5 bases). CDR3 length: 14 amino acids. The V and J ends lost 5 bases and 0 bases respectively, with 12 bases between them. Germline V gene lookup returns CDR1 SGDLS and CDR2 YYNGEE. CDR3 bases: TGTGCCAGCAGTACGACCGGACTCTCCTACGAGCAGTACTTC. Translated: CASSTTGLSYEQYF.

The chain links TRBV30 to TRBJ1-2, with a weak D call TRBD1 (5 bases). The CDR3 spans 14 residues. Trimming stripped 4 bases from V and 1 base from J, with 13 bases between. CDR1 is GTSNPN, CDR2 SVGIG, per germline (reference sequence). CDR3 in DNA: TGTGCCTGGACTCCCGACAGACATAACTATGGCTACACCTTC. Amino acid sequence: CAWTPDRHNYGYTF.

This chain links TRBV6-5 with TRBJ2-7, with 9 positions matching TRBD1. The germline gives CDR1 MNHEY, CDR2 SVGAGI. The CDR3 contains 15 residues. Losses at the gene ends were 0 bases for V and 5 bases for J; bases not matched to a gene: 5. CDR3 in amino acids: CASSYSGTGTNEQYF. In DNA form, the CDR3 reads TGTGCCAGCAGTTACTCGGGGACAGGGACAAACGAGCAGTACTTC.

Notes on this clone: At one end, the junction sequence differs from germline, possibly due to a read error. The rearrangement uses TRBV6-1 and TRBJ1-3, with a possible D match to TRBD1 (6 bases). Germline values: CDR1 MNHNS, CDR2 SASEGT. CDR3 size: 15 residues. CDR3 sequence: CASREGRGGGNTIYF. The DNA for the CDR3 is TGTGCCAGCAGGGAAGGCAGGGGAGGTGGAAACACCATATATTTT.

The rearrangement joins TRBV27 to TRBJ2-5, with D unresolved. The V end lost 6 bases, the J end lost 5 bases, and 16 bases lay between the germline ends. The V gene's germline CDR1 is MNHEY and CDR2 SMNVEV (reference sequence). CDR3 length: 14 amino acids. DNA of the CDR3: TGTGCCAGCAGCCCGTTATTTGCGGAGGAGACCCAGTACTTC. Residues: CASSPLFAEETQYF.

The chain uses TRBV7-2 and TRBJ1-5; TRBD1 might be the D (5 bases). This CDR3 is built from 16 residues. V was pared by 5 bases and J by 7 bases, with 21 bases between. Germline lookup yields CDR1 SGHTA and CDR2 FQGNSA. CDR3 amino acids: CASSPGGDVFGQPQHF. As DNA, the CDR3 is TGTGCCAGCAGCCCGGGGGGGGACGTCTTCGGGCAGCCCCAGCATTTT. Together with reference TRBV7-2 and TRBJ1-5, the CDR3 gives the full variable domain: GAGVSQSPSNKVTEKGKDVELRCDPISGHTALYWYRQSLGQGLEFLIYFQGNSAPDKSGLPSDRFSAERTGGSVSTLTIQRTQQEDSAVYLCASSPGGDVFGQPQHFGDGTRLSIL.

The chain couples TRBV2 to TRBJ1-5; 7 nucleotides agree with TRBD1. CDR1 is SNHLY and CDR2 is FYNNEI in the germline V gene. This CDR3 has 16 residues. The trim removed 7 bases at V and 0 bases at J, leaving 9 bases unmatched. The DNA of the CDR3 is TGTGCCAGCACCGGGGACAGACAATATAGCAATCAGCCCCAGCATTTT. Its translation is CASTGDRQYSNQPQHF.

The chain carries TRBV18 and TRBJ2-1; D call uncertain. Germline V lookup: CDR1 KGHSH, CDR2 LQKENI. The CDR3 extends over 13 amino acids. With 1 base removed from V and 3 bases from J, the gap between germline ends came to 4 bases. The CDR3 coding sequence is TGTGCCAGCTCACCACGGGACTACAATGAGCAGTTCTTC. Its translation is CASSPRDYNEQFF.

The J gene is TRBJ2-3, the V gene TRBV6-2 or TRBV6-3; a weak D match, TRBD2 (6 bases). Trimming shortened V by 4 bases and J by 8 bases, and 16 bases separated the two germline ends. Per the germline V gene, CDR1 is MNHEY and CDR2 is SVGEGT. The CDR3 length is 14 residues. Here the CDR3 DNA reads TGTGCCAGCAGTTCGGGACTTGGCGTGGGTACGCAGTATTTT. Translated, it gives CASSSGLGVGTQYF.

J is TRBJ1-1 and V is TRBV11-2; D is undetermined. The CDR3 consists of 15 residues. Germline V CDR1 and CDR2: SGHAT, FQNNGV. With 1 base removed from V and 0 bases from J, the gap between germline ends came to 9 bases. The CDR3 DNA follows: TGTGCCAGCAGCTTAGGGGCAAGCATGAACACTGAAGCTTTCTTT. Translating it yields CASSLGASMNTEAFF.

This rearrangement joins TRBV7-9 to TRBJ1-1; TRBD1 aligns across 7 bases. CDR1 is SEHNR and CDR2 is FQNEAQ in the germline V gene (reference sequence). V lost 4 bases to trimming and J lost 10 bases; unmatched junction nucleotides: 9. The CDR3 totals 13 residues. CDR3 sequence (DNA): TGTGCCAGCAGCTCCTCGACAGGGTTCGGAGCTTTCTTT. As protein: CASSSSTGFGAFF.

The chain is built from TRBV27 and TRBJ1-2; D may be TRBD1 (5 bases). V was trimmed by 5 bases and J by 4 bases, leaving 11 bases between them. The CDR3 consists of 13 residues. From germline, CDR1 is MNHEY and CDR2 SMNVEV (reference sequence). DNA of the CDR3: TGTGCCAGCAGTCCCTCCGGGGGCTATGGCTACACCTTC. Translation: CASSPSGGYGYTF.

This chain links TRBV18 with TRBJ1-2; D is undetermined. This CDR3 has 15 residues. V lost 5 bases and J lost 2, with 15 bases in between. Germline V CDR1 and CDR2: KGHSH, LQKENI. The CDR3 sequence is CASSSGSGRNYGYTF. DNA of the CDR3: TGTGCCAGCTCATCCGGGTCGGGCAGGAACTATGGCTACACCTTC.

The V call is TRBV27, the J call TRBJ1-4, with 7 nucleotides matching TRBD1. Germline CDR1 reads MNHEY; CDR2 reads SMNVEV (reference sequence). The CDR3 consists of 15 residues. The trim removed 6 bases at V and 3 bases at J, leaving 7 bases unmatched. CDR3 DNA: TGTGCCAGCAGCCCAGGGGGTAGAGCTAATGAAAAACTGTTTTTT. This translates into CASSPGGRANEKLFF.

This clone was recorded once. This CDR3 reads CASRHGGEQYF. CDR3 in DNA: TGTGCCAGCAGACACGGGGGGGAGCAGTACTTC. The chain has TRBV13 and TRBJ2-7, with TRBD2 identical over 7 bases. CDR3 length equals 11 residues. The V segment lost 6 bases and the J segment 7 bases; nucleotides outside the gene matches: 3. From germline, CDR1 is PRHDT and CDR2 FYEKMQ (reference sequence).

V usage is TRBV11-2 and J usage is TRBJ1-2; the match to TRBD1 covers 11 bases. The J segment lost 4 bases and the V segment lost 6 bases, leaving 4 bases of the junction unmatched. The germline V gene encodes CDR1 SGHAT and CDR2 FQNNGV. CDR3 length: 14 residues. The chain's CDR3 is CASSWTGGPYGYTF. As DNA, the CDR3 is TGTGCCAGCAGTTGGACAGGGGGCCCCTATGGCTACACCTTC.

The chain joins TRBV7-8 to TRBJ1-1; tentatively, D is TRBD1 (6 bases). V lost 3 bases to trimming and J lost 4 bases, with 15 bases between them. This CDR3 has 15 residues. Germline CDR1 SGHVS, CDR2 FQNEAQ. CDR3 bases: TGTGCCAGCAGCTTGTCCGCCCAAGGGGGCACTGAAGCTTTCTTT. Translated: CASSLSAQGGTEAFF.